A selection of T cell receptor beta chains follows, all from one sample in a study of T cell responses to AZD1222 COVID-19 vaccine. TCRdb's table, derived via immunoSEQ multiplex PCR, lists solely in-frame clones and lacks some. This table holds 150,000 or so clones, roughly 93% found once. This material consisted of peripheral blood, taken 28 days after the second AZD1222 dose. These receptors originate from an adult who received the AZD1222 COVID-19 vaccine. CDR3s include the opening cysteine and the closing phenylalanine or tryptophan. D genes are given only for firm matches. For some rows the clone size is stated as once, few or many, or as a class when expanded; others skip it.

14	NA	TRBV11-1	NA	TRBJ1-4	CASSLARDDEKLFF	TGTGCCAGCAGCTTAGCCAGAGACGATGAAAAACTGTTTTTT
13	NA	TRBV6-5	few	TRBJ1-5	CASSTFQGKPQHF	TGTGCCAGCAGCACCTTCCAGGGAAAGCCCCAGCATTTT
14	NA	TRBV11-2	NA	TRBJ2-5	CASSLSPRQETQYF	TGTGCCAGCAGCCTGTCCCCCCGACAAGAGACCCAGTACTTC
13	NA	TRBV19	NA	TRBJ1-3	CASSYALGNTIYF	TGTGCCAGTAGTTATGCCCTAGGAAACACCATATATTTT
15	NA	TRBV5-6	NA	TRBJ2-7	CASSPRWGLTYEQYF	TGTGCCAGCAGCCCCAGATGGGGGTTGACCTACGAGCAGTACTTC
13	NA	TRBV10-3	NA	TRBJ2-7	CAISVQVSYEQYF	TGTGCCATCAGTGTCCAGGTGAGCTACGAGCAGTACTTC
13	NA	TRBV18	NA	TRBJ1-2	CASSPSALYGYTF	TGTGCCAGCTCACCCTCGGCCCTCTATGGCTACACCTTC
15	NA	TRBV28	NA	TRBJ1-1	CASTPMGRLNTEAFF	TGTGCCAGCACGCCAATGGGACGTCTGAACACTGAAGCTTTCTTT
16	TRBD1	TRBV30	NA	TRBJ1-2	CAWLRDRGARGYGYTF	TGTGCCTGGCTCCGGGACAGGGGCGCGCGGGGCTATGGCTACACCTTC
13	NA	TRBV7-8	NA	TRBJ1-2	CASSADRNYGYTF	TGTGCCAGCAGCGCCGACAGGAACTATGGCTACACCTTC
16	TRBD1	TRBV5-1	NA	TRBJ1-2	CASSLRTGDTNYGYTF	TGCGCCAGCAGCTTGAGGACAGGGGATACTAACTATGGCTACACCTTC
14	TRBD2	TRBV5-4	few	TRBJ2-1	CASSKWTSGRGQFF	TGTGCCAGCAGCAAATGGACTAGCGGGAGAGGGCAGTTCTTC
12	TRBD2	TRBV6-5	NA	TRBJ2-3	CATQRETDTQYF	TGTGCCACTCAGCGGGAGACAGATACGCAGTATTTT
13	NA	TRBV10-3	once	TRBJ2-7	CAIGGLGSYEQYF	TGTGCCATCGGGGGGCTGGGGTCCTACGAGCAGTACTTC
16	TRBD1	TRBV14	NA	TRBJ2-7	CASSYNPGTGWYEQYF	TGTGCCAGCAGCTACAATCCCGGGACAGGGTGGTACGAGCAGTACTTC
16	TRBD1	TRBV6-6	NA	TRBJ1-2	CASSFDPDRERNGYTF	TGTGCCAGCAGTTTCGACCCGGACAGGGAGCGGAATGGCTACACCTTC
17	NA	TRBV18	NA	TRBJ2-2	CASSGRKGVFRNGELFF	TGTGCCAGCTCAGGGCGGAAGGGAGTATTTCGCAACGGGGAGCTGTTTTTT
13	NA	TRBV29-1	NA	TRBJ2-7	CSVGGNGLYEQYF	TGCAGCGTTGGGGGAAACGGCCTCTACGAGCAGTACTTC
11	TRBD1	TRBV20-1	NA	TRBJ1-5	CSARQGEPQHF	TGCAGTGCTCGACAGGGCGAACCCCAGCATTTT
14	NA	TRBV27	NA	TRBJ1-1	CASSLSGPNTEAFF	TGTGCCAGCAGTTTATCGGGCCCGAACACTGAAGCTTTCTTT
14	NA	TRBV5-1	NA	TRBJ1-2	CASSLAGTPLGYTF	TGCGCCAGCAGCTTGGCCGGGACACCCTTAGGCTACACCTTC
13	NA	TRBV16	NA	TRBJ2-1	CASSLRRQNEQFF	TGTGCCAGCAGCCTGCGAAGGCAAAATGAGCAGTTCTTC
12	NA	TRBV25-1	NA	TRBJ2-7	CASSSGSYEQYF	TGTGCCAGCAGTAGCGGTTCCTACGAGCAGTACTTC
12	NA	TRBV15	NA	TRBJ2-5	CATSRDTETQYF	TGTGCCACCAGCAGAGATACAGAGACCCAGTACTTC
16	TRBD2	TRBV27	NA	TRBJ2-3	CASRKERGLRTDTQYF	TGTGCCAGCAGAAAGGAGCGGGGTCTCCGCACAGATACGCAGTATTTT
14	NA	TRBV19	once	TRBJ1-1	CASSKDLERPEAFF	TGTGCCAGTAGTAAAGACTTGGAGCGACCTGAAGCTTTCTTT
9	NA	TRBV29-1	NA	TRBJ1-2	CSVEYGYTF	TGCAGCGTTGAGTATGGCTACACCTTC
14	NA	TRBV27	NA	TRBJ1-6	CASRLGRNNSPLHF	TGTGCCAGCAGGCTCGGAAGAAATAATTCACCCCTCCACTTT